This record covers a single T cell receptor beta chain. The sample comes from a study of blood T cell repertoires in COVID-19. Study-level background: The analysed material was cDNA or gDNA that came from T cells, B-cell-depleted T cells, or PBMCs.

The CDR3 covers 14 residues. Between the trimmed V and J ends, which lost 0 bases and 1 base, there was a span of 5 bases. The V gene's germline CDR1 is KGHSH and CDR2 LQKENI. In the original workflow: Reference gene primers were amplified, and this amplification served to estimate nucleated cell counts. Assay: immunoSEQ multiplex PCR; the TCRdb copy retains only in-frame clones and omits some. V, J and clone size derive from that table, while D and trimming were established from the DNA sequence. Among around 200,000 clones listed, around 83% were seen once. The receptor's source is a man aged 50-59 years with active or convalescent COVID-19. The sequenced material came from peripheral blood. V gene TRBV18 combines with J gene TRBJ2-3; D gene ambiguous. The CDR3 DNA reads TGTGCCAGCTCACCACCCCGGGGCACAGATACGCAGTATTTT. Protein sequence: CASSPPRGTDTQYF.